The 5 T cell receptor beta chains listed next were all sequenced from one sample in a study of molecular identifiers for immune sequencing clone quantification. TCRdb redid the calling of the PCR reads with MiXCR, one entry per CDR3 protein. Of 70,000 to 95,000 distinct CDR3 sequences detected, 15% to 20% appear once; the ten largest clones hold 0.85%. The sequenced sample consisted of naive CD8+ T cells from blood, with Jurkat cell RNA spiked in. As to subset: FACS-sorted CD8+CD4-CCR7+CD45RA+ naive T cells. The receptors here all came from a human donor in good health. Some libraries in this study had Jurkat cell RNA spiked in.

Regarding this clonotype: A read error may explain this, as a much larger clone is one base away. V and J are TRBV12-3 or TRBV12-4 and TRBJ2-7; D not resolved. This CDR3 contains 14 residues. Trimming cost V 11 bases and J 3 bases, with 20 bases left between them. CDR3 region: CACNGRLGLYEQYF. CDR3 in DNA: TGTGCCTGCAATGGTAGGCTAGGTCTCTACGAGCAGTACTTC.

Comments on this clonotype: Given a much more abundant clone one base away, this may be a read error. The CDR3 ends on some other residue instead of the conserved phenylalanine or tryptophan, so this is likely a read error. The rearrangement joins TRBV19 to TRBJ1-1; 10 bases match TRBD1. Germline CDR1 and CDR2: LNHDA and SQIVND (reference sequence). J lost 6 bases, V lost 4 bases, and 5 bases had no gene match. The CDR3 is 14 residues long. For the CDR3, the DNA is TGTGCCAGTAGTACGACAGGGGGCGCGTCTGAAGCTTTCCTT. It specifies CASSTTGGASEAFL.

In its sample, this clonotype was seen many times. This chain connects TRBV19 to TRBJ1-5, with D maybe TRBD1 (5 bases). V gave up 4 bases and J gave up 7 bases, with 23 bases separating them. The CDR3 totals 17 residues. CDR1 is LNHDA, CDR2 SQIVND, per germline (reference sequence). This CDR3 is CASSTVNQDTFKQPQHF. The CDR3 DNA reads TGTGCCAGTAGTACAGTGAACCAGGACACCTTCAAGCAGCCCCAGCATTTT.

This clonotype was detected many times. The chain uses TRBV11-2 and TRBJ2-7; a weak D match, TRBD2 (6 bases). V lost 3 bases to trimming and J lost 7 bases, with 7 bases between them. This CDR3 has 11 amino acids. Germline V gene sequence: CDR1 SGHAT, CDR2 FQNNGV. This CDR3 is CASSLLAEQYF. Here the CDR3 DNA reads TGTGCCAGCAGCTTGCTAGCGGAGCAGTACTTC. The variable domain in full, completed from reference TRBV11-2 and TRBJ2-7, reads EAGVAQSPRYKIIEKRQSVAFWCNPISGHATLYWYQQILGQGPKLLIQFQNNGVVDDSQLPKDRFSAERLKGVDSTLKIQPAKLEDSAVYLCASSLLAEQYFGPGTRLTVT.

This clonotype was detected many times. This chain connects TRBV9 to TRBJ2-3, with 8 bases identical to TRBD2. Germline lookup yields CDR1 SGDLS and CDR2 YYNGEE. Trimming at V came to 0 bases and at J to 4 bases, leaving 7 bases not matched to a gene. The CDR3 extends over 16 amino acids. The CDR3 nucleotides are TGTGCCAGCAGCGTAGCCGGGGGGGAGCGGGCAGATACGCAGTATTTT. Amino acids: CASSVAGGERADTQYF.